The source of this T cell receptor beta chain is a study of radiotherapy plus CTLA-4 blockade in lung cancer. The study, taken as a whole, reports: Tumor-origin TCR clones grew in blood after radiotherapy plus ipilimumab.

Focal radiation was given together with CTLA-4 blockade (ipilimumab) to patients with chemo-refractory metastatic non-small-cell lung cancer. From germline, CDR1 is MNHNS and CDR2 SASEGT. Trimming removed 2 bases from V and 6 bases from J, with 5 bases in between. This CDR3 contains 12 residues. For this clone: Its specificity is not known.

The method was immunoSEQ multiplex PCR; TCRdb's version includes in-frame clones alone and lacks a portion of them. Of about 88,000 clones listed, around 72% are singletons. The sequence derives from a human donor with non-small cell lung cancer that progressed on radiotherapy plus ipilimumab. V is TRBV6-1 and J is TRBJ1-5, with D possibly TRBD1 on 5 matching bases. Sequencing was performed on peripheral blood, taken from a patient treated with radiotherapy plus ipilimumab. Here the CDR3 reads CASSERGQPQHF. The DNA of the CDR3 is TGTGCCAGCAGTGAAAGGGGTCAGCCCCAGCATTTT.